Listed below are T cell receptor beta chains from one sample, sequenced in a study of T cell responses to AZD1222 COVID-19 vaccine. The data were produced by immunoSEQ multiplex PCR, yet TCRdb's version contains in-frame clones alone and is incomplete. The sample has around 72,000 clones, 80% to 90% seen once. The input for sequencing was peripheral blood, taken on day 0 of AZD1222 vaccination. Receptors were obtained from an adult in good health. Both conserved end residues are part of each CDR3. The D gene is left open where the match is weak. The listing skips clone size in some rows; elsewhere it reads once, few, many or a size class.

size,J,D,V,CDR3,DNA
-,TRBJ2-1,-,TRBV24-1,CATSDRDRYNEQFF,TGTGCCACCAGTGACCGAGACCGCTACAATGAGCAGTTCTTC
-,TRBJ1-5,TRBD1,TRBV5-1,CASSLRTGDQPQHF,TGCGCCAGCAGCTTGAGGACAGGGGATCAGCCCCAGCATTTT
few,TRBJ1-4,TRBD1,TRBV11-1,CASSWTGADEKLFF,TGTGCCAGCAGCTGGACAGGGGCAGATGAAAAACTGTTTTTT
-,TRBJ1-4,TRBD1,TRBV5-6,CASRPTGGHEKLFF,TGTGCCAGCAGGCCCACAGGGGGCCACGAAAAACTGTTTTTT
-,TRBJ2-3,-,TRBV12-5,CASSTGNVQSDTQYF,TGTGCTAGTAGCACAGGGAACGTCCAGTCAGATACGCAGTATTTT
-,TRBJ2-3,TRBD2,TRBV5-4,CASSVAGAPDTQYF,TGTGCCAGCAGCGTAGCGGGGGCCCCAGATACGCAGTATTTT
-,TRBJ1-4,-,TRBV7-2,CASSLVTGPNEKLFF,TGTGCCAGCAGCCTCGTGACAGGTCCAAATGAAAAACTGTTTTTT
-,TRBJ1-1,-,TRBV19,CASSPPRRVNTEAFF,TGTGCCAGTAGTCCCCCCCGCAGGGTGAACACTGAAGCTTTCTTT
few,TRBJ2-5,TRBD1,TRBV12-3/TRBV12-4,CASSLRQGAIHF,TGTGCCAGCAGTTTAAGGCAGGGGGCCATTCACTTC
-,TRBJ2-7,-,TRBV19,CASSMDPLAGSHYEQYF,TGTGCCAGTAGTATGGACCCCCTCGCAGGGTCCCACTACGAGCAGTACTTC
once,TRBJ2-3,TRBD2,TRBV9,CASSVEAGGRATVRDTQYF,TGTGCCAGCAGCGTAGAGGCGGGGGGGCGAGCGACTGTGAGAGATACGCAGTATTTT
-,TRBJ1-3,-,TRBV3-1/TRBV3-2,CASSQGLGRSGNTIYF,TGTGCCAGCAGCCAAGGATTAGGACGATCTGGAAACACCATATATTTT
-,TRBJ2-7,-,TRBV19,CASSLGSDGEQYF,TGTGCCAGTAGCCTCGGATCCGATGGGGAGCAGTACTTC
-,TRBJ1-1,-,TRBV6-5,CASSNYPGRGTEAFF,TGTGCCAGCAGCAATTACCCAGGGAGGGGTACTGAAGCTTTCTTT
few,TRBJ1-2,TRBD1,TRBV20-1,CSASVSSGTGVHYGYTF,TGCAGTGCTAGTGTATCGTCGGGGACAGGGGTTCACTATGGCTACACCTTC
-,TRBJ2-5,TRBD2,TRBV5-1,CASTHLGTSGQETQYF,TGCGCCAGCACCCACCTCGGGACTAGCGGACAAGAGACCCAGTACTTC
-,TRBJ1-5,-,TRBV5-6,CASSLGSAGSNQPQHF,TGTGCCAGCAGCTTGGGTTCGGCCGGGAGCAATCAGCCCCAGCATTTT
-,TRBJ2-3,-,TRBV9,CASSPEGDTQYF,TGTGCCAGCAGCCCAGAGGGAGATACGCAGTATTTT
-,TRBJ2-1,-,TRBV6-5,CASSRGDVGEQFF,TGTGCCAGCAGCCGAGGAGACGTGGGGGAGCAGTTCTTC
-,TRBJ1-5,TRBD1,TRBV7-8,CASSRSGGTNSNQPQHF,TGTGCCAGCAGCCGGTCAGGGGGGACGAATAGCAATCAGCCCCAGCATTTT
-,TRBJ1-4,-,TRBV6-5,CASSYGYAATNEKLFF,TGTGCCAGCAGTTACGGGTACGCCGCAACTAATGAAAAACTGTTTTTT
-,TRBJ1-1,-,TRBV2,CASSEEVYRFDKNTEAFF,TGTGCCAGCAGTGAAGAGGTTTACAGGTTTGATAAGAACACTGAAGCTTTCTTT
-,TRBJ1-1,TRBD1,TRBV28,CASSLYTGGRGTEAFF,TGTGCCAGCAGTCTCTACACAGGGGGCCGAGGCACTGAAGCTTTCTTT
-,TRBJ2-7,-,TRBV6-5,CASRSIREGSYEQYF,TGTGCCAGCAGATCCATCAGGGAAGGGTCATACGAGCAGTACTTC
-,TRBJ1-6,-,TRBV28,CASRGQDSPLHF,TGTGCCAGCAGAGGGCAGGATTCACCCCTCCACTTT
few,TRBJ2-3,-,TRBV3-1/TRBV3-2,CASSVHRATGDTQYF,TGTGCCAGCAGCGTGCACAGGGCGACGGGTGATACGCAGTATTTT
-,TRBJ2-1,-,TRBV5-5,CASSLGAGEVGEQFF,TGTGCCAGCAGCTTGGGCGCAGGGGAGGTAGGCGAGCAGTTCTTC
-,TRBJ1-4,TRBD1,TRBV4-3,CASSQNLQGVAEKLFF,TGCGCCAGCAGCCAGAATCTCCAGGGGGTAGCCGAAAAACTGTTTTTT
-,TRBJ2-7,-,TRBV7-6,CASSPTGGSYEQYF,TGTGCCAGCAGCCCTACCGGGGGCTCCTACGAGCAGTACTTC
-,TRBJ1-2,-,TRBV4-1,CASSQEPGERNGYTF,TGCGCCAGCAGCCAAGAGCCAGGGGAGAGGAACGGCTACACCTTC
once,TRBJ2-2,-,TRBV14,CASSQDLASGELFF,TGTGCCAGCAGCCAAGACTTAGCGTCCGGGGAGCTGTTTTTT
few,TRBJ2-7,-,TRBV18,CASSPGTQAYEQYF,TGTGCCAGCTCGCCGGGGACCCAAGCCTACGAGCAGTACTTC
-,TRBJ1-6,-,TRBV2,CASQPAGDSPLHF,TGTGCCAGCCAACCCGCGGGGGATTCACCCCTCCACTTT
few,TRBJ2-2,-,TRBV3-1/TRBV3-2,CASSQGAGELFF,TGTGCCAGCAGCCAGGGAGCCGGGGAGCTGTTTTTT
-,TRBJ1-5,-,TRBV19,CASSIVGFGQPQHF,TGTGCCAGTAGTATCGTAGGGTTCGGTCAGCCCCAGCATTTT
-,TRBJ2-1,TRBD1,TRBV19,CASGTGGLEQFF,TGTGCCAGTGGTACAGGGGGCCTTGAGCAGTTCTTC
-,TRBJ1-2,-,TRBV5-6,CASSSYVTGNYGYTF,TGTGCCAGCAGCTCCTACGTGACGGGTAACTATGGCTACACCTTC